These 9 T cell receptor beta chains came from one sample sequenced in a study of T cell responses to AZD1222 COVID-19 vaccine. Produced via immunoSEQ multiplex PCR; TCRdb's table is partial and in-frame only. The sample holds 150,000 to 250,000 clones, roughly 90% seen once. Material: peripheral blood, obtained 28 days after the second AZD1222 dose. The receptors were sampled from an adult who received the AZD1222 COVID-19 vaccine.

The genes are TRBV28 and TRBJ1-3, with D unresolved. The V end lost 4 bases, the J end lost 0 bases, and 10 bases lay between the germline ends. The CDR3 has 15 amino acids. Germline values: CDR1 MDHEN, CDR2 SYDVKM. In DNA, the CDR3 is TGTGCCAGCAGTTACTCCAGGTCCTCTGGAAACACCATATATTTT. Protein: CASSYSRSSGNTIYF. The whole variable domain, filled in from reference TRBV28 and TRBJ1-3, reads DVKVTQSSRYLVKRTGEKVFLECVQDMDHENMFWYRQDPGLGLRLIYFSYDVKMKEKGDIPEGYSVSREKKERFSLILESASTNQTSMYLCASSYSRSSGNTIYFGEGSWLTVV.

V is TRBV2 and J is TRBJ1-3; a possible D gene is TRBD1 (6 bases). The V and J ends lost 6 bases and 5 bases respectively, with 14 bases between them. The CDR3 covers 14 residues. The V gene's germline CDR1 is SNHLY and CDR2 FYNNEI. CDR3 residues: CASRYTGSRNTIYF. CDR3 nucleotide sequence: TGTGCCAGCAGGTATACAGGGAGTCGAAACACCATATATTTT.

The V and J genes are TRBV6-5 and TRBJ2-7; D perhaps matches TRBD1 (5 bases). Germline CDR1 and CDR2: MNHEY and SVGAGI. The CDR3 runs to 13 residues. With 5 bases removed from V and 6 bases from J, the gap between germline ends came to 14 bases. CDR3 protein: CASSRGPAGEQYF. CDR3 coding DNA: TGTGCCAGCAGTAGGGGCCCAGCTGGCGAGCAGTACTTC.

The rearrangement uses TRBV28 and TRBJ2-2; D remains ambiguous. Germline V CDR1 and CDR2: MDHEN, SYDVKM. The CDR3 loop spans 11 amino acids. The ends were cut back, 1 base at V and 8 bases at J, with 2 bases in the middle. CDR3 in amino acids: CASSLSGELFF. The CDR3 nucleotides read TGTGCCAGCAGTTTATCGGGGGAGCTGTTTTTT.

This clone appeared a single time. This chain connects TRBV5-1 to TRBJ2-2, with 10 bases matching TRBD2. The CDR3 sequence is 16 residues long. Losses at the gene ends were 1 base for V and 4 bases for J; bases not matched to a gene: 4. Germline V gene lookup returns CDR1 SGHRS and CDR2 YFSETQ. The CDR3 DNA follows: TGCGCCAGCAGCTTGCTAGCGGGAGCGATCACCGGGGAGCTGTTTTTT. It encodes CASSLLAGAITGELFF.

This clone came up once. This chain uses TRBV3-1 (or the pseudogene TRBV3-2) with TRBJ1-2; tentatively, D is TRBD1 (5 bases). Germline lookup yields CDR1 LGHDT and CDR2 YNNKEL (reference sequence). The CDR3 has 17 amino acids. Trimming removed 3 bases at V and 0 bases at J, with 17 bases between. As DNA, the CDR3 is TGTGCCAGCAGCCAGGGCCCTGGGGGGACCTCTAACTATGGCTACACCTTC. This sequence encodes CASSQGPGGTSNYGYTF.

V is TRBV10-3 and J is TRBJ2-3; 10 bases align to TRBD2. CDR3 length: 15 amino acids. Germline values: CDR1 ENHRY, CDR2 SYGVKD. V lost 4 bases and J lost 2; bases outside the gene matches: 3. The CDR3 sequence is CAISGLAGSTDTQYF. In DNA, the CDR3 is TGTGCCATCAGTGGACTAGCGGGTTCCACAGATACGCAGTATTTT.

This clone was recorded many times. V gene TRBV6-2 or TRBV6-3 combines with J gene TRBJ2-4; D is uncertain. This CDR3 has 16 residues. Trimming cost V 4 bases and J 0 bases, with 13 bases left between them. The germline V gene has CDR1 MNHEY and CDR2 SVGEGT. CDR3 bases: TGTGCCAGCAGTTCAGCCCAGCGACTAGCCAAAAACATTCAGTACTTC. Its translation is CASSSAQRLAKNIQYF.

V is TRBV28 and J is TRBJ2-7; 9 bases are a match to TRBD1. The CDR3 runs 15 residues. Germline V gives CDR1 MDHEN, CDR2 SYDVKM. Unmatched junction bases numbered 11, after V lost 4 bases and J lost 7 bases. The CDR3 is CASSSGGQGKREQYF. In nucleotides, the CDR3 is TGTGCCAGCAGTTCTGGGGGACAGGGTAAAAGGGAGCAGTACTTC.